The 13 T cell receptor beta chains given below trace back to one sample, sequenced in a study of blood T cell repertoires in COVID-19. Measured with immunoSEQ multiplex PCR; TCRdb has only the in-frame clones, and not every one. The data contain 90,000 to 140,000 clones, 85% to 90% of them singletons. Sequencing was done on a sample of peripheral blood. The receptors stem from a man between 50 and 59 years old with acute or convalescent COVID-19.

The chain recombines TRBV6-4 with TRBJ2-1; D possibly corresponds to TRBD1 (5 bases). CDR3 length: 15 amino acids. CDR1 is MRHNA and CDR2 is SNTAGT in the germline V gene. V lost 4 bases and J lost 0, with 10 bases in between. The CDR3 region is CASSGQPSSYNEQFF. The CDR3 DNA is TGTGCCAGCAGTGGACAGCCGAGCTCCTACAATGAGCAGTTCTTC.

CDR3 in amino acids: CASSSSGTGPYEQYF. The CDR3 DNA is TGTGCCAGCAGCTCCTCCGGGACAGGTCCCTACGAGCAGTACTTC. The rearrangement links TRBV7-9 to TRBJ2-7, with 8 positions matching TRBD1. The CDR3 covers 15 residues. V lost 4 bases and J lost 2; bases outside the gene matches: 7. Germline CDR1 is SEHNR and CDR2 is FQNEAQ (reference sequence).

The V call is TRBV7-2, the J call TRBJ2-1; 13 nucleotides match TRBD2. The CDR3 has 16 amino acids. Germline V gene lookup returns CDR1 SGHTA and CDR2 FQGNSA. J was trimmed by 9 bases and V by 5 bases; bases with no gene match: 10. The CDR3: CASSQWTSGSLGEQFF. The CDR3 DNA is TGTGCCAGCAGCCAATGGACTAGCGGGAGTTTAGGTGAGCAGTTCTTC.

Details on this clone: Mismatch with germline at one junction end may stem from a read error. This chain joins TRBV11-2 and TRBJ1-2; TRBD1 matches at 9 bases. The CDR3 length is 14 residues. The germline V gene has CDR1 SGHAT and CDR2 FQNNGV. The CDR3 DNA is TGTGCCAGCAGCGTAGAACAGGGGGCCAACGGCTACACCTTC. Its translation is CASSVEQGANGYTF.

The chain is built from TRBV2 and TRBJ2-1; D unclear. Germline V gene sequence: CDR1 SNHLY, CDR2 FYNNEI. The length of the CDR3 is 15 residues. Trimming stripped 6 bases from V and 0 bases from J, with 12 bases between. The DNA of the CDR3 is TGTGCCAGCAGAAGCAATAGCATCTCCTACAATGAGCAGTTCTTC. Translated: CASRSNSISYNEQFF.

The chain couples TRBV27 to TRBJ2-7; 7 bases match TRBD1. Germline CDR1 is MNHEY and CDR2 is SMNVEV (reference sequence). The CDR3 sequence is 15 residues long. The V and J ends lost 4 bases and 2 bases, in that order; junction bases with no gene match: 8. The CDR3: CASSSRDSDTYEQYF. As DNA, the CDR3 is TGTGCCAGCAGTTCACGGGACAGTGATACCTACGAGCAGTACTTC.

The V call is TRBV3-1 (or the pseudogene TRBV3-2), the J call TRBJ2-1; 10 bases line up with TRBD1. The CDR3 has 15 amino acids. The trim removed 0 bases at V and 6 bases at J, leaving 2 bases unmatched. Germline V gives CDR1 LGHDT, CDR2 YNNKEL (reference sequence). CDR3 protein: CASSQEGTGVNEQFF. As DNA, the CDR3 is TGTGCCAGCAGCCAAGAAGGGACAGGGGTCAATGAGCAGTTCTTC.

The rearrangement joins TRBV15 to TRBJ1-6, with 9 bases matching TRBD1. The CDR3 extends over 13 amino acids. V was pared by 7 bases and J by 10 bases, with 5 bases of the junction left unmatched. Germline V lookup: CDR1 LNHNV, CDR2 YYDKDF (reference sequence). The chain's CDR3 is CATKGTGNSPLHF. The CDR3 nucleotides read TGTGCCACCAAAGGGACAGGGAACTCACCCCTCCACTTT.

The table lists this clone with a count of one. This chain joins TRBV7-3 and TRBJ2-4; 13 bases are shared with TRBD2. The CDR3 consists of 14 residues. V was pared by 5 bases and J by 8 bases, with 3 bases of the junction left unmatched. CDR1 and CDR2 (germline): SGHTA, FQGTGA. The CDR3 reads CASSIGLAGDIQYF. The CDR3 DNA reads TGTGCCAGCAGCATTGGACTAGCGGGAGACATTCAGTACTTC.

The chain carries TRBV29-1 and TRBJ1-5, with TRBD1 matching over 7 bases. The CDR3 has 12 residues. Germline V gene lookup returns CDR1 SQVTM and CDR2 ANQGSEA. Trimming at V came to 6 bases and at J to 5 bases, leaving 4 bases not matched to a gene. CDR3 amino acids: CSVDQGDQPQHF. The CDR3 DNA is TGCAGCGTAGACCAGGGGGATCAGCCCCAGCATTTT.

The V call is TRBV18, the J call TRBJ1-5; 11 bases agree with TRBD1. CDR3 length: 16 amino acids. CDR1 and CDR2 from the germline V gene are KGHSH and LQKENI. Unmatched junction bases numbered 7, after V lost 2 bases and J lost 7 bases. The chain's CDR3 is CASSPTQGTGGQPQHF. The DNA of the CDR3 is TGTGCCAGCTCACCAACTCAAGGGACAGGGGGGCAGCCCCAGCATTTT. The whole variable domain, filled in from reference TRBV18 and TRBJ1-5, reads NAGVMQNPRHLVRRRGQEARLRCSPMKGHSHVYWYRQLPEEGLKFMVYLQKENIIDESGMPKERFSAEFPKEGPSILRIQQVVRGDSAAYFCASSPTQGTGGQPQHFGDGTRLSIL.

This clone was counted a few times. The J gene is TRBJ2-5, the V gene TRBV19, with unresolved D. The V end was cut by 8 bases, the J end by 2 bases, with 6 bases between. This CDR3 region has 11 residues. Germline-derived CDR1 and CDR2 are LNHDA and SQIVND (reference sequence). CDR3 nucleotide sequence: TGTGCCAGTCAGGCTCAAGAGACCCAGTACTTC. Its translation is CASQAQETQYF.

The chain uses TRBV24-1 and TRBJ2-5, with D possibly being TRBD2 (6 bases). There are 16 residues in the CDR3. Trimming pared 5 bases from V and 0 bases from J, leaving 15 bases between. CDR1 and CDR2 (germline): KGHDR, SFDVKD. The CDR3 nucleotides read TGTGCCACCAGTGCGGGGGAGCTGTCGTACCAAGAGACCCAGTACTTC. This encodes CATSAGELSYQETQYF.